The 31 T cell receptor beta chains below all came from one sample that was sequenced in a study of T-cell reconstitution after alpha-beta-depleted transplantation in children. Preparation of the TCRbeta library involved a method that used unique molecular identifiers. From the PCR reads, TCRdb called clonotypes with MiXCR, one entry per CDR3 protein. The repertoire holds 250,000 to 350,000 distinct CDR3 sequences, with 9.9% as singletons. The sample consisted of PBMCs from the stem cell graft donor, taken from the stem cell graft. The receptor set was obtained from a human donor who donated a stem cell graft to a child with SCID.

This sequence joins TRBV4-1 and TRBJ2-4; 7 bases fit TRBD1. Germline V gene sequence: CDR1 MGHRA, CDR2 YSYEKL. The junction had 9 bases not matched to a gene; V was cut back by 4 bases and J by 0 bases. CDR3 length: 17 residues. The chain's CDR3 is CASSPPGQKIAKNIQYF. CDR3 DNA sequence: TGCGCCAGCAGCCCGCCGGGACAGAAAATAGCCAAAAACATTCAGTACTTC.

A few counts support this clonotype. V usage is TRBV7-3 and J usage is TRBJ2-3, with unresolved D. Germline values: CDR1 SGHTA, CDR2 FQGTGA. CDR3 size: 19 residues. Trimming cost V 6 bases and J 0 bases, with 25 bases left between them. CDR3 sequence: CASRSPDRPGETSTDTQYF. The CDR3 DNA follows: TGTGCCAGCAGATCGCCCGACCGGCCAGGAGAAACTAGCACAGATACGCAGTATTTT.

Only a few counts were recorded for this clonotype. V gene TRBV4-1 combines with J gene TRBJ2-7; 7 positions agree with TRBD1. This CDR3 region has 15 residues. V dropped 4 bases and J dropped 3; count of bases not matched to a gene: 9. Germline CDR1 MGHRA, CDR2 YSYEKL. The CDR3: CASSPLDRADYEQYF. For the CDR3, the DNA is TGCGCCAGCAGCCCATTAGACAGGGCGGACTACGAGCAGTACTTC.

The V and J genes are TRBV12-3 or TRBV12-4 and TRBJ2-3; D possibly corresponds to TRBD1 (5 bases). V gave up 5 bases and J gave up 5 bases, with 11 bases separating them. The CDR3 contains 13 residues. The CDR3 DNA follows: TGTGCCAGCAGTCCAGGGTATGGAGATACGCAGTATTTT. It translates to CASSPGYGDTQYF.

The chain recombines TRBV7-8 with TRBJ2-7, with 9 bases fitting TRBD1. The germline V gene has CDR1 SGHVS and CDR2 FQNEAQ. The CDR3 is 14 amino acids. The trim removed 5 bases at V and 4 bases at J, leaving 6 bases unmatched. This CDR3 reads CASSPGTGMYEQYF. DNA for the CDR3: TGTGCCAGCAGCCCCGGGACAGGGATGTACGAGCAGTACTTC.

This clonotype has at least ten counts. This rearrangement joins TRBV7-6 to TRBJ2-2, with D perhaps TRBD1 (6 bases). Trimming removed 3 bases from V and 5 bases from J, with 10 bases in between. This CDR3 comprises 14 residues. Germline V CDR1 and CDR2: SGHVS, FNYEAQ. CDR3 residues: CASSFQGRTGELFF. CDR3 nucleotide sequence: TGTGCCAGCAGCTTTCAGGGGCGTACCGGGGAGCTGTTTTTT.

The genes are TRBV6-2 or TRBV6-3 and TRBJ2-5; 13 bases match TRBD2. The CDR3 is 17 amino acids. Germline V CDR1 and CDR2: MNHEY, SVGEGT. Unmatched junction bases numbered 6, after V lost 3 bases and J lost 2 bases. The CDR3: CASSYTSGGAFQETQYF. CDR3 coding DNA: TGTGCCAGCAGTTATACTAGCGGGGGGGCTTTTCAAGAGACCCAGTACTTC.

This chain joins TRBV6-5 and TRBJ1-5; 8 positions match TRBD1. V lost 4 bases, J lost 6 bases, and 8 bases stayed unmatched. Per germline, CDR1 MNHEY and CDR2 SVGAGI. The CDR3 is made up of 15 amino acids. The CDR3 reads CASSSLQGGGQPQHF. The DNA for the CDR3 is TGTGCCAGCAGTTCCTTACAGGGGGGCGGTCAGCCCCAGCATTTT.

This chain connects TRBV9 to TRBJ1-1; D is possibly TRBD1 (6 bases). CDR1 SGDLS and CDR2 YYNGEE come from the germline V gene. Trimming removed 3 bases from V and 7 bases from J, with 16 bases in between. CDR3 length equals 14 residues. For the CDR3, the DNA is TGTGCCAGCAGCGAAGTGGGGGGGCGGAATGAAGCTTTCTTT. Its translation is CASSEVGGRNEAFF.

The chain couples TRBV12-3 or TRBV12-4 to TRBJ2-1, with TRBD2 identical over 8 bases. The CDR3 totals 19 residues. V shed 11 bases, J shed 0 bases, and the junction held 21 bases outside the gene matches. CDR3 nucleotides: TGTGCCTGCTGTTTGTTGACGGGGGGGCTGCGTAGCTCCTACAATGAGCAGTTCTTC. It codes for CACCLLTGGLRSSYNEQFF.

In this sample, this clonotype turned up a few times. The chain couples TRBV29-1 to TRBJ1-2, with TRBD1 matching 7 bases. V gave up 6 bases and J gave up 4 bases; unmatched junction bases: 14. Germline loops: CDR1 SQVTM, CDR2 ANQGSEA. This CDR3 is 15 amino acids long. The CDR3 DNA sequence: TGCAGCGTCCTCTCCGGGAGGGACAGCAGCTATGGCTACACCTTC. As protein: CSVLSGRDSSYGYTF.

This clonotype was seen a few times. The J gene is TRBJ2-3, the V gene TRBV5-1, with 7 bases fitting TRBD2. Germline V gene data show CDR1 as SGHRS and CDR2 as YFSETQ. The CDR3 sequence is 15 residues long. V lost 4 bases and J lost 2; bases outside the gene matches: 7. The CDR3 region is CASSVSSGNTDTQYF. The CDR3 bases are TGCGCCAGCAGCGTGTCTAGCGGAAACACAGATACGCAGTATTTT.

This clonotype was observed a few times. The chain joins TRBV6-1 to TRBJ2-5; tentative D call: TRBD1 (6 bases). Germline V gives CDR1 MNHNS, CDR2 SASEGT. CDR3 length: 15 amino acids. Trimming stripped 6 bases from V and 0 bases from J, with 14 bases between. The CDR3 nucleotides read TGTGCCAGCAGACCTACAGGGTCGTACCAAGAGACCCAGTACTTC. This codes for CASRPTGSYQETQYF.

This chain links TRBV10-1 with TRBJ2-5, with 10 bases fitting TRBD2. This CDR3 is built from 18 residues. Germline CDR1 reads WNHNN; CDR2 reads SYGVQD (reference sequence). The J segment lost 4 bases and the V segment lost 6 bases, leaving 17 bases of the junction unmatched. CDR3 sequence reads: CASSEGRASGGEGETQYF. The CDR3 region has the DNA TGCGCCAGCAGCGAGGGCCGGGCTAGCGGGGGCGAGGGAGAGACCCAGTACTTC.

The chain has TRBV5-5 and TRBJ1-5, with 10 bases aligning to TRBD1. CDR3 length: 15 amino acids. Germline V lookup: CDR1 SGHKS, CDR2 YYEKEE (reference sequence). The V gene end was trimmed by 4 bases and the J gene end by 4 bases; junction bases not matched to a gene: 5. This chain's CDR3 is CASSTRTGGNQPQHF. The CDR3 DNA sequence: TGTGCCAGCAGCACAAGGACAGGGGGGAATCAGCCCCAGCATTTT.

The genes are TRBV28 and TRBJ2-1; 10 positions agree with TRBD2. The length of the CDR3 is 16 residues. V lost 6 bases, J lost 9 bases, and 14 bases stayed unmatched. Germline CDR1 and CDR2: MDHEN and SYDVKM. CDR3 amino acids: CASSPSGTSDRGEQFF. The CDR3 DNA reads TGTGCCAGCAGCCCCTCGGGGACTAGCGACAGGGGTGAGCAGTTCTTC.

In its sample, this clonotype was seen a few times. The CDR3 spells CASSPLFQSGANVLTF. In nucleotides, the CDR3 is TGTGCCAGCAGCCCCCTATTTCAATCTGGGGCCAACGTCCTGACTTTC. This chain uses TRBV11-2 with TRBJ2-6; no clear D. CDR3 length: 16 residues. V lost 5 bases and J lost 1, with 12 bases in between. The germline CDR1 and CDR2 sequences are SGHAT and FQNNGV.

This clonotype has a count of ten or more. The V call is TRBV7-3, the J call TRBJ2-1; 8 bases line up with TRBD2. This CDR3 is built from 15 residues. Unmatched junction bases numbered 8, after V lost 6 bases and J lost 4 bases. Germline V CDR1 and CDR2: SGHTA, FQGTGA. The CDR3 loop reads CASRPASGGYNEQFF. The CDR3 DNA follows: TGTGCCAGCAGACCCGCCAGCGGGGGTTACAATGAGCAGTTCTTC.

This clonotype was counted only a few times. The chain carries TRBV10-3 and TRBJ2-5; 9 bases line up with TRBD1. The CDR3 loop spans 14 amino acids. CDR1 is ENHRY, CDR2 SYGVKD, per germline. Losses at the gene ends were 6 bases for V and 2 bases for J; bases not matched to a gene: 4. The DNA of the CDR3 is TGTGCCATCAGACCGGGACAGGGACAAGAGACCCAGTACTTC. Its protein product is CAIRPGQGQETQYF.

This clonotype was detected once. The chain uses TRBV18 and TRBJ1-2, with D perhaps matching TRBD1 (6 bases). There are 13 residues in the CDR3. In germline, CDR1 is KGHSH, CDR2 LQKENI. V gave up 1 base and J gave up 8 bases, with 11 bases separating them. This chain's CDR3 is CASSPRGANGYTF. Written as DNA, the CDR3 is TGTGCCAGCTCACCACGGGGGGCTAACGGCTACACCTTC.

In this sample, this clonotype turned up a few times. The rearrangement links TRBV7-9 to TRBJ2-6; D might be TRBD1 (6 bases). V lost 9 bases, J lost 0 bases, and 9 bases lay in between. CDR1 and CDR2 from the germline V gene are SEHNR and FQNEAQ (reference sequence). The CDR3 length is 14 residues. The CDR3 DNA reads as TGTGCCAGTCACAGGGACTCTGGGGCCAACGTCCTGACTTTC. Translation: CASHRDSGANVLTF.

The genes are TRBV9 and TRBJ1-5; D is perhaps TRBD1 (6 bases). V was pared by 3 bases and J by 3 bases, with 13 bases between. This CDR3 has 15 amino acids. CDR1 and CDR2 from the germline V gene are SGDLS and YYNGEE. The CDR3 DNA follows: TGTGCCAGCAGCGAGACAGGAGATCCCAATCAGCCCCAGCATTTT. As protein: CASSETGDPNQPQHF.

This chain uses TRBV18 with TRBJ2-7; D is perhaps TRBD1 (6 bases). The germline V and J ends were trimmed by 0 bases and 5 bases, with 11 bases remaining between them. This CDR3 is 14 amino acids long. Germline V gene lookup returns CDR1 KGHSH and CDR2 LQKENI. The CDR3 sequence is CASSPPSGAHEQYF. The CDR3 DNA sequence: TGTGCCAGCTCACCACCTTCAGGGGCCCACGAGCAGTACTTC. The variable domain in full, with the rest retrieved from reference TRBV18 and TRBJ2-7, is NAGVMQNPRHLVRRRGQEARLRCSPMKGHSHVYWYRQLPEEGLKFMVYLQKENIIDESGMPKERFSAEFPKEGPSILRIQQVVRGDSAAYFCASSPPSGAHEQYFGPGTRLTVT.

This clonotype was picked up a small number of times. The chain combines TRBV27 with TRBJ2-7; D gene ambiguous. The V and J ends lost 3 bases and 7 bases respectively, with 16 bases between them. Germline V gives CDR1 MNHEY, CDR2 SMNVEV (reference sequence). The CDR3 has 14 residues. CDR3 sequence: CASSFLKDYGEQYF. The DNA of the CDR3 is TGTGCCAGCAGTTTTTTGAAAGATTATGGGGAGCAGTACTTC.

The CDR3 sequence: CASSFGAGGEAFF. CDR3 in DNA: TGTGCCAGCAGTTTTGGGGCAGGGGGAGAAGCTTTCTTT. The genes are TRBV2 and TRBJ1-1; TRBD1 agrees at 7 bases. This CDR3 spans 13 amino acids. In germline, CDR1 is SNHLY, CDR2 FYNNEI. V lost 5 bases to trimming and J lost 8 bases; unmatched junction nucleotides: 8.

This clonotype was recorded a few times. The chain has TRBV10-2 and TRBJ2-7; 7 bases line up with TRBD1. The CDR3 is made up of 15 amino acids. V shed 0 bases, J shed 2 bases, and the junction held 4 bases outside the gene matches. Germline-derived CDR1 and CDR2 are WSHSY and SAAADI. The chain's CDR3 is CASSESRQGPYEQYF. CDR3 DNA: TGCGCCAGCAGTGAGTCAAGACAGGGACCCTACGAGCAGTACTTC.

There are a few counts of this clonotype. The CDR3 region has the DNA TGTGCCAGCAGTGTCACGCACCTGGGGGCCAACGTCCTGACTTTC. This translates into CASSVTHLGANVLTF. The chain combines TRBV12-3 or TRBV12-4 with TRBJ2-6; D gene ambiguous. The CDR3 sequence is 15 residues long. Trimming removed 5 bases at V and 4 bases at J, with 12 bases between.

This clonotype has ten or more counts. The chain is built from TRBV7-9 and TRBJ1-2; D is unclear. Germline CDR1 reads SEHNR; CDR2 reads FQNEAQ (reference sequence). Trimming took 2 bases from V and 2 from J, leaving 6 bases between them. The CDR3 spans 13 residues. The CDR3 DNA follows: TGTGCCAGCAGCTTACCGGGAAACTATGGCTACACCTTC. Protein sequence: CASSLPGNYGYTF.

This chain connects TRBV7-8 to TRBJ2-5; 8 bases agree with TRBD1. The CDR3 is 14 amino acids. Germline lookup yields CDR1 SGHVS and CDR2 FQNEAQ. The junction had 9 bases not matched to a gene; V was cut back by 5 bases and J by 7 bases. The CDR3 nucleotides are TGTGCCAGCAGCGACGGACAGGGTGGCCGGACCCAGTACTTC. This encodes CASSDGQGGRTQYF.

This chain connects TRBV2 to TRBJ2-3, with D possibly TRBD2 on 6 matching bases. This CDR3 has 14 amino acids. Germline values: CDR1 SNHLY, CDR2 FYNNEI. Trimming removed 5 bases from V and 4 bases from J, with 13 bases in between. The CDR3 sequence: CASSLGTFPDTQYF. Written as DNA, the CDR3 is TGTGCCAGCAGTCTCGGGACTTTCCCAGATACGCAGTATTTT.

The CDR3 DNA follows: TGTGCCAGCAGTTTTTTAAGCGGTCAGCCCCAGCATTTT. As protein: CASSFLSGQPQHF. The chain employs TRBV27 and TRBJ1-5; D is unresolved. There are 13 residues in the CDR3. Germline assignment: CDR1 MNHEY and CDR2 SMNVEV (reference sequence). V was shortened by 3 bases and J by 6 bases, with 9 bases between the two germline ends.